The entry below describes one T cell receptor (beta chain). The table lists this clonotype with a few counts. No cognate antigen has been identified for it. Per-base quality was not reported, and no clone a single base away is much larger than it. Libraries were made using 5' RACE. The sample was run on an Illumina HiSeq 2500. A second PCR of about 6 to 11 cycles was run with a J-beta primer mix and a sample-barcoded 5' primer. Each TCR beta cDNA molecule received a unique molecular identifier from a template-switch 5' adaptor carrying 12 random nucleotides. Each sample yielded at least 2.5 million CDR3-containing paired-end reads. First-strand cDNA was synthesized from all RNA with the Mint cDNA synthesis kit, primed by a TRBC-specific oligonucleotide. Following uracil-DNA glycosylase treatment, a first 18-cycle PCR with universal primers M1SS and BC2_uni_R was performed on all cDNA. As for how the authors treated the data: For normalization, 1 million high-quality reads, each with a distinct molecular identifier, were randomly selected from each sample. Instead of being binned into consensus sequences, reads that shared molecular identifiers were thrown out. MiTCR, set to a Q25 quality threshold and the strictest error-elimination algorithm, was used for CDR3 identification, clonotype clustering and error correction. A nonparametric unseen species model using Euler transformation provided a lower-bound estimate of total TCR beta diversity. TCRdb itself trimmed the public reads at Q25 with fastp, ran MiXCR and retained productive beta chains. Rows are combined by CDR3 protein, so each entry shows the most common genes and DNA. These V and J calls rely on TCRdb rather than the paper's analysis. The sample table lists 1.5 million to 2 million distinct CDR3 sequences, about 35% of them with a count of one. Around 11% of the sample is in the top ten clones.

The donors were 40 or so Caucasian individuals from Russia, aged 6 to 90 years, who were systemically healthy. Each donor gave around 9.5 milliliters of peripheral blood, collected into EDTA-treated Vacutainer tubes. Ficoll-Paque density-gradient centrifugation was used to isolate PBMCs, with at least 6.5 million obtained per sample. Total RNA was extracted from PBMCs with Trizol reagent, with at least 5 micrograms obtained per sample. Naive CD45RAhigh/CD27high T cell percentages were measured by flow cytometry on a PBMC aliquot from every donor. This record comes from a study of blood T cells in healthy people across ages (dated by TCRdb to between 2015 and 2017). Notes on the research overall: In model experiments, template switching captured about one uniquely barcoded TCR beta cDNA molecule for every two T cells. Age-related changes in TCR beta repertoire diversity were measured in the study by deep sequencing normalized with unique cDNA molecular identifiers. Donors were grouped into four age groups: young (average 16 years), middle-aged (39), aged (around 56) and long-lived (around 80). To avoid experimental bias, donors of different ages were spread randomly across the sequencing lanes. For two donors (one aged 18 to 29 and one aged 80 or older), the study analyzed two additional independent replicas of 1 million unique cDNA reads from the same blood draw.

From the cysteine through the phenylalanine, the CDR3 covers 16 amino acids. Here the CDR3 DNA is all that survives: 48 bases in frame from base 1. The germline V gene supplies CDR1 MNHEY and CDR2 SVGEGT. Trimming at the junction amounts to 7 bases on V and 4 bases on J, and the germline ends lie 21 bases apart. Beyond this particular receptor, the publication reports: As age increased, observed TCR beta diversity per million T cells dropped in a roughly linear way, and a significant reduction was already evident by age 40. Estimates of total diversity from one million sequenced T cells were regarded as lower bounds and underestimates. There was a strong correlation between observed TCR beta diversity and the percentage of naive T cells measured by flow cytometry. The long-lived group showed more naive CD4+ T cells, fewer expanded clones and increased TCR diversity than the aged group, suggesting age selection. Conclusive comparison of naive and antigen-experienced compartments was prevented by the profiling of bulk unsorted PBMCs. Because donor CMV infection status was unknown, age-related changes in expanded clonotypes were potentially confounded.

Sample: blood. This sequence was found in a woman younger than 45 in good health. Here the chain combines TRBV6-2 or TRBV6-3 and TRBJ2-3, with TRBD2 as a weak D call on 5 bases. The sequenced DNA is TGTGCCAGCACCCGTACCCTACACCCGAGGGCAGATACGCAGTATTTT. This encodes CASTRTLHPRADTQYF.